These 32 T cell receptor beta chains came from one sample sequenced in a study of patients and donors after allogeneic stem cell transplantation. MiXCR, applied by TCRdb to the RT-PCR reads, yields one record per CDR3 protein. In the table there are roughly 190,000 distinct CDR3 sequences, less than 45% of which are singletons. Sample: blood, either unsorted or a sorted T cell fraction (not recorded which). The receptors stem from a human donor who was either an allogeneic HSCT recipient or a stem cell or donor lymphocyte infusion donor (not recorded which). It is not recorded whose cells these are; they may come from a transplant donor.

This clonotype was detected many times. CDR3 protein: CASSLGVWGSNQPQHF. CDR3 sequence (DNA): TGTGCCAGCAGCTTGGGTGTCTGGGGTAGCAATCAGCCCCAGCATTTT. This rearrangement joins TRBV5-6 to TRBJ1-5; no firm D call. V lost 0 bases and J 0 bases, leaving 10 bases between the germline ends. Germline assignment: CDR1 SGHDT and CDR2 YYEEEE. The CDR3 totals 16 residues.

The DNA for the CDR3 is TGCGCCAGCAGCTTGTATAGCACAGATACGCAGTATTTT. The encoded protein is CASSLYSTDTQYF. The chain has TRBV5-1 and TRBJ2-3, with D hard to call. V lost 1 base, J lost 0 bases, and 3 bases lay in between. The CDR3 has 13 amino acids. In germline, CDR1 is SGHRS, CDR2 YFSETQ.

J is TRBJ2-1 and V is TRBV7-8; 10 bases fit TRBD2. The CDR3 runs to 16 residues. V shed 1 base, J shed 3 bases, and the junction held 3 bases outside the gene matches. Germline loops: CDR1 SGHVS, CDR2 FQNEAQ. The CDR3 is CASSLEVAGGYNEQFF. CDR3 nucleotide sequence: TGTGCCAGCAGCTTAGAGGTAGCGGGAGGCTACAATGAGCAGTTCTTC.

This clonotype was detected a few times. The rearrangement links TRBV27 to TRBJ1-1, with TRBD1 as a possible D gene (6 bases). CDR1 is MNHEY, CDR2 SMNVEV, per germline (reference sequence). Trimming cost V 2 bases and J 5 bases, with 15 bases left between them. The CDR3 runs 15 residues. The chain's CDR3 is CASSLVQGGFTEAFF. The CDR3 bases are TGTGCCAGCAGTTTAGTACAGGGAGGTTTTACTGAAGCTTTCTTT.

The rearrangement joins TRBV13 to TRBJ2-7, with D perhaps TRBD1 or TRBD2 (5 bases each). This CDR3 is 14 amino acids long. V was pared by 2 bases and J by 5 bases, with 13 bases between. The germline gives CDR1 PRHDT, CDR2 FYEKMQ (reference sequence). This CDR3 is CASSLLEGSNEQYF. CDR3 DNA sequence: TGTGCCAGCAGCTTACTTGAGGGGAGTAACGAGCAGTACTTC.

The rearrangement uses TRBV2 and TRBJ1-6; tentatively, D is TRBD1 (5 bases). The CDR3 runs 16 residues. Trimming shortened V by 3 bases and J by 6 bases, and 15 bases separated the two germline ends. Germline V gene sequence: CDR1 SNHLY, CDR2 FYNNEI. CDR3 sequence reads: CASSDRPRAINSPLHF. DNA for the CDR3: TGTGCCAGCAGTGATCGGCCCAGGGCCATTAATTCACCCCTCCACTTT.

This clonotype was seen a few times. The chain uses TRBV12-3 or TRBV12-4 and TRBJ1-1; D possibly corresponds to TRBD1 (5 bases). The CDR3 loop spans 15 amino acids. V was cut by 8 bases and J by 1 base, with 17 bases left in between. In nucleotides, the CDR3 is TGTGCCAGCGCGCAACGCCAGGGTCAGAACACTGAAGCTTTCTTT. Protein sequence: CASAQRQGQNTEAFF.

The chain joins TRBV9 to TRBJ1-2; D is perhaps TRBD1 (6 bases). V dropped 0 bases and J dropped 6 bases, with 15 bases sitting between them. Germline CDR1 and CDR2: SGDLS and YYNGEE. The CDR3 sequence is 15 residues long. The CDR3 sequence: CASSVVGGGLNGYTF. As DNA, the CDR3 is TGTGCCAGCAGCGTAGTCGGAGGGGGACTAAATGGCTACACCTTC. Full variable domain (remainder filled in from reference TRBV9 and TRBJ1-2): DSGVTQTPKHLITATGQRVTLRCSPRSGDLSVYWYQQSLDQGLQFLIQYYNGEERAKGNILERFSAQQFPDLHSELNLSSLELGDSALYFCASSVVGGGLNGYTFGSGTRLTVV.

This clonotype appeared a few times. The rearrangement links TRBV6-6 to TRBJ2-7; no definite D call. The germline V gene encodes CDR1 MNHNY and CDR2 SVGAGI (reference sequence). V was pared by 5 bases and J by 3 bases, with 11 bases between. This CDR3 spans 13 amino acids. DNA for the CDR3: TGTGCCAGCAGTGGCACATTTGGCTACGAGCAGTACTTC. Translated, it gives CASSGTFGYEQYF.

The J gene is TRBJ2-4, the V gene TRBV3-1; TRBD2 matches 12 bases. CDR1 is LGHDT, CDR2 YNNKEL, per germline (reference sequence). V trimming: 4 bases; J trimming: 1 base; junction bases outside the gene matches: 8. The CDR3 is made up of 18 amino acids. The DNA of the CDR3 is TGTGCCAGCAGCCCCCGACTAGCGGGAGACACGGCCAAAAACATTCAGTACTTC. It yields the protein CASSPRLAGDTAKNIQYF.

The DNA for the CDR3 is TGCGCCAGCAGCTTGGCCCAGGGGACTGGAAACACCATATATTTT. This codes for CASSLAQGTGNTIYF. V gene TRBV5-1 combines with J gene TRBJ1-3; TRBD1 is a possible D gene (6 bases). V lost 0 bases, J lost 2 bases, and 9 bases lay in between. Germline values: CDR1 SGHRS, CDR2 YFSETQ. The length of the CDR3 is 15 residues. The variable domain in full, completed from reference TRBV5-1 and TRBJ1-3, reads KAGVTQTPRYLIKTRGQQVTLSCSPISGHRSVSWYQQTPGQGLQFLFEYFSETQRNKGNFPGRFSGRQFSNSRSEMNVSTLELGDSALYLCASSLAQGTGNTIYFGEGSWLTVV.

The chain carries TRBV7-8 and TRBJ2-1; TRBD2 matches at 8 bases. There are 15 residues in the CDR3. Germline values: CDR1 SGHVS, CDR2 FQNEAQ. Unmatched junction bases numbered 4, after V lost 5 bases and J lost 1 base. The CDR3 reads CASSRSGASYNEQFF. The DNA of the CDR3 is TGTGCCAGCAGCCGTAGCGGGGCTTCCTACAATGAGCAGTTCTTC.

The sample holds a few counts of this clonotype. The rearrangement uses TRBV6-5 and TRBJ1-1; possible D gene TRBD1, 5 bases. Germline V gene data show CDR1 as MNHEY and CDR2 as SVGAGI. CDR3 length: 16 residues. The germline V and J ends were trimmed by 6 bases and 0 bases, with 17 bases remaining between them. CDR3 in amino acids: CASSPLGGRMNTEAFF. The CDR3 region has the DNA TGTGCCAGCAGCCCACTCGGGGGGAGGATGAACACTGAAGCTTTCTTT.

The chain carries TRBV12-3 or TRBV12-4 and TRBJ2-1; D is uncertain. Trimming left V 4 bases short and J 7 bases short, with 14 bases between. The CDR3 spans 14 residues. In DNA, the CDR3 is TGTGCCAGCAGTTCCACAATAGTTACGAATGAGCAGTTCTTC. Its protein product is CASSSTIVTNEQFF.

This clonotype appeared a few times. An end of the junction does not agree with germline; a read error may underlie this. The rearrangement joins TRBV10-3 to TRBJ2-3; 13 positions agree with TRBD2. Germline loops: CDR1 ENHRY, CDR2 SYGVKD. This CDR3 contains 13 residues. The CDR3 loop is CAISEHGTSGTNF. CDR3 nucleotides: TGTGCCATCAGTGAGCACGGGACTAGCGGGACGAATTTT.

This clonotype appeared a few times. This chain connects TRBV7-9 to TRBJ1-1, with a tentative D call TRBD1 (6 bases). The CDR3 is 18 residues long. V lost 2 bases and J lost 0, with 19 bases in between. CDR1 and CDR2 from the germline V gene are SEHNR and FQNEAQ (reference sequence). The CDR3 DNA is TGTGCCAGCAGCTTAAACAGGGCGGGAAACTTCGTGAACACTGAAGCTTTCTTT. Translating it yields CASSLNRAGNFVNTEAFF. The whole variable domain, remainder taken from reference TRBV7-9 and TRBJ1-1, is DTGVSQNPRHKITKRGQNVTFRCDPISEHNRLYWYRQTLGQGPEFLTYFQNEAQLEKSRLLSDRFSAERPKGSFSTLEIQRTEQGDSAMYLCASSLNRAGNFVNTEAFFGQGTRLTVV.

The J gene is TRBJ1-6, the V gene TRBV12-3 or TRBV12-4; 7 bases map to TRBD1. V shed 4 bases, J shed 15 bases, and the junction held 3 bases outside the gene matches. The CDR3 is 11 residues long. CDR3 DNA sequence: TGTGCCAGCAGTTACAGGGGCCTCCTCCACTTT. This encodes CASSYRGLLHF.

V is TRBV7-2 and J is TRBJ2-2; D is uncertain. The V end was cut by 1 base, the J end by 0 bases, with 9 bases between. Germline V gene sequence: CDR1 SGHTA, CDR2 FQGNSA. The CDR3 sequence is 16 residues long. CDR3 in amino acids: CASSLVSRPNTGELFF. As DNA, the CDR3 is TGTGCCAGCAGCTTAGTATCGAGACCGAACACCGGGGAGCTGTTTTTT.

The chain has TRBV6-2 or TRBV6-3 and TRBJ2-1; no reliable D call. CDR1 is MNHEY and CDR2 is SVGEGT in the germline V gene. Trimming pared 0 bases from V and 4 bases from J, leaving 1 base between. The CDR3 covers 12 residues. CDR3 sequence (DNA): TGTGCCAGCAGTTACTCTTACAATGAGCAGTTCTTC. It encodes CASSYSYNEQFF.

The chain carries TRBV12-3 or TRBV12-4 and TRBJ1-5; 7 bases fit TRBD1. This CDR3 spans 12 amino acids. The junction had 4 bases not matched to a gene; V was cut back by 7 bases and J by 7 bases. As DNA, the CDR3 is TGTGCCAGCACAGGGGGAGGACAGCCCCAGCATTTT. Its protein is CASTGGGQPQHF.

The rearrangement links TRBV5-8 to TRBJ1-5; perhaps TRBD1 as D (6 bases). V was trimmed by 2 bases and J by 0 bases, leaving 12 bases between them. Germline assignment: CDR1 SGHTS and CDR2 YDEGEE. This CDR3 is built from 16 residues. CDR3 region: CASSLGQHISNQPQHF. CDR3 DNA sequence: TGTGCCAGCAGCTTAGGACAGCACATTAGCAATCAGCCCCAGCATTTT. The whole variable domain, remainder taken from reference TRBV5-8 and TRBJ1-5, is EAGVTQSPTHLIKTRGQQATLRCSPISGHTSVYWYQQALGLGLQFLLWYDEGEERNRGNFPPRFSGRQFPNYSSELNVNALELEDSALYLCASSLGQHISNQPQHFGDGTRLSIL.

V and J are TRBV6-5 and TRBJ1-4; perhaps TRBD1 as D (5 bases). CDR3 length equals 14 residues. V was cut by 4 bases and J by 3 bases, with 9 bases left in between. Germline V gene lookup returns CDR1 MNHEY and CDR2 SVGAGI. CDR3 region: CASSSRQPNEKLFF. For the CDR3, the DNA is TGTGCCAGCAGTTCCCGACAGCCTAATGAAAAACTGTTTTTT.

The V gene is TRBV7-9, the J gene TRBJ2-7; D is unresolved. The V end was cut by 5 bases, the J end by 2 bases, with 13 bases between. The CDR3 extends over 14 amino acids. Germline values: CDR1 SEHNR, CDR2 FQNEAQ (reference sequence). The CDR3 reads CASSPRTVTYEQYF. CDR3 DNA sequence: TGTGCCAGCAGCCCTAGGACGGTCACCTACGAGCAGTACTTC.

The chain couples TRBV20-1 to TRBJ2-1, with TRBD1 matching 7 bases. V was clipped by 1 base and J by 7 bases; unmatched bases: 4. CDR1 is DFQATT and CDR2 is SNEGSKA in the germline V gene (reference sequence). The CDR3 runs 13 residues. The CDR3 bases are TGCAGTGCTAGAGTACCGGACAGGAATGAGCAGTTCTTC. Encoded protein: CSARVPDRNEQFF.

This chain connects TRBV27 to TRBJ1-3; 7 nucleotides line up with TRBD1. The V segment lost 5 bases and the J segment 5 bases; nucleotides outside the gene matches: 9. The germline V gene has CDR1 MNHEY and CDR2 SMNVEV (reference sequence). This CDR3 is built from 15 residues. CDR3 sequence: CASSLEGARRNTIYF. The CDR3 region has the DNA TGTGCCAGCAGTCTCGAGGGGGCCAGAAGAAACACCATATATTTT.

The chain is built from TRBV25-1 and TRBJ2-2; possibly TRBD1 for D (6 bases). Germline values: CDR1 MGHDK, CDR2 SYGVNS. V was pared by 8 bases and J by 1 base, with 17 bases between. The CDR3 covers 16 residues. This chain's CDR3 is CASSLPGHKNTGELFF. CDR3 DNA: TGTGCCAGCTCACTGCCGGGACACAAGAACACCGGGGAGCTGTTTTTT.

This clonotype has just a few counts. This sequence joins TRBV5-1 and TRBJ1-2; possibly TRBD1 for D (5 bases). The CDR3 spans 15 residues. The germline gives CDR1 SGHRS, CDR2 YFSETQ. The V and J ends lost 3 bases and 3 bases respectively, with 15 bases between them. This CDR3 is CASSWTSGRYYGYTF. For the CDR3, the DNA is TGCGCCAGCAGCTGGACGTCAGGGCGCTACTATGGCTACACCTTC.

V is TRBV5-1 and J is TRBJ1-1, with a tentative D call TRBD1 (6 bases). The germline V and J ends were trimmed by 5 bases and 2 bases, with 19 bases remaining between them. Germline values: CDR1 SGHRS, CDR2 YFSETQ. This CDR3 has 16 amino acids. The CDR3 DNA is TGCGCCAGCAGTTCCGGGACACTCGCCGGAAACACTGAAGCTTTCTTT. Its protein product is CASSSGTLAGNTEAFF.

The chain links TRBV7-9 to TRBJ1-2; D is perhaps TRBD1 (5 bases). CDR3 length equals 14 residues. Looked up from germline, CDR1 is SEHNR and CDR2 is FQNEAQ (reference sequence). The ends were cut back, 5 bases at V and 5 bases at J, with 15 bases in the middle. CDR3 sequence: CASSHTGSLYGYTF. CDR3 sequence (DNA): TGTGCCAGCAGCCACACAGGTTCTTTATATGGCTACACCTTC.

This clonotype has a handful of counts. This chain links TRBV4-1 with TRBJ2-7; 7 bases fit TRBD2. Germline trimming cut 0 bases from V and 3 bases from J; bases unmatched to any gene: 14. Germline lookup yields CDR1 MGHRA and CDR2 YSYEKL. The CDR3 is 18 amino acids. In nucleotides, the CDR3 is TGCGCCAGCAGCCAAGATCAGACGGGAGGATTTAGGAGCTACGAGCAGTACTTC. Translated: CASSQDQTGGFRSYEQYF.

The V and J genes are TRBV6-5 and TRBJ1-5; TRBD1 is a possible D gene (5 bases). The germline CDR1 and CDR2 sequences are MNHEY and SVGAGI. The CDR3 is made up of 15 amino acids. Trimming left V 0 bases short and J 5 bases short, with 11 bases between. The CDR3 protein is CASSYSGGLDQPQHF. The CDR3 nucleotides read TGTGCCAGCAGTTACTCGGGGGGTCTTGATCAGCCCCAGCATTTT.

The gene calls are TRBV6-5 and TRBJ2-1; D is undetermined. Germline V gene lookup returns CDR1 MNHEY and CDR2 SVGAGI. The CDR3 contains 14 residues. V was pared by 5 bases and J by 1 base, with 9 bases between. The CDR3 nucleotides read TGTGCCAGCAGTCCACTTGGGTCCTACAATGAGCAGTTCTTC. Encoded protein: CASSPLGSYNEQFF.